These 13 T cell receptor beta chains share one sample of origin, sequenced in a study of cytomegalovirus exposure and HLA in healthy donors. The protocol was immunoSEQ multiplex PCR, while the TCRdb copy is restricted to in-frame clones and leaves out a portion. The top ten clones hold about 2% of a sample with 150,000 or so clones, 94% of them seen once. Sequencing was performed on PBMCs. These receptors were taken from a man between 18 and 29 years old in good health and CMV-seropositive.

V is TRBV9 and J is TRBJ1-5; 8 nucleotides agree with TRBD1. Germline V gene lookup returns CDR1 SGDLS and CDR2 YYNGEE. V gave up 10 bases and J gave up 5 bases; unmatched junction bases: 29. This CDR3 region has 20 residues. CDR3 region: CARKGAREDREVLGHQPQHF. The DNA of the CDR3 is TGTGCCCGCAAAGGTGCACGAGAGGACAGGGAGGTTTTAGGGCATCAGCCCCAGCATTTT.

This clone has just one count. The chain combines TRBV6-1 with TRBJ2-2; 7 bases match TRBD1. The J segment lost 0 bases and the V segment lost 2 bases, leaving 3 bases of the junction unmatched. The CDR3 covers 16 residues. The germline V gene encodes CDR1 MNHNS and CDR2 SASEGT. The CDR3 reads CASSEFGTANTGELFF. Here the CDR3 DNA reads TGTGCCAGCAGTGAATTTGGGACAGCGAACACCGGGGAGCTGTTTTTT.

The chain combines TRBV10-3 with TRBJ2-7; D perhaps matches TRBD2 (6 bases). CDR1 is ENHRY, CDR2 SYGVKD, per germline. This CDR3 spans 15 amino acids. V was trimmed by 3 bases and J by 7 bases, leaving 19 bases between them. The CDR3 coding sequence is TGTGCCATCAGTGACCCACACGGGGGATCTGGGGAGCAGTACTTC. This encodes CAISDPHGGSGEQYF.

The CDR3 spells CASSLGGQGLGGYTF. In nucleotides, the CDR3 is TGTGCCAGCAGCCTGGGGGGACAGGGGCTCGGGGGCTACACCTTC. The V and J genes are TRBV5-4 and TRBJ1-2; 10 bases are shared with TRBD1. The CDR3 extends over 15 amino acids. Germline lookup yields CDR1 SGHNT and CDR2 YYREEE (reference sequence). After removal of 4 bases from V and 8 bases from J, the junction contained 11 bases not matched to a gene.

The chain combines TRBV15 with TRBJ1-1, with 8 bases fitting TRBD1. CDR1 and CDR2 from the germline V gene are LNHNV and YYDKDF (reference sequence). Unmatched junction bases numbered 1, after V lost 3 bases and J lost 1 base. The CDR3 has 14 amino acids. The DNA of the CDR3 is TGTGCCACCAGCAGTCAGGGGGCGAACACTGAAGCTTTCTTT. Protein product: CATSSQGANTEAFF.

This chain uses TRBV10-3 with TRBJ1-1; maybe TRBD1 (5 bases). The V end was cut by 10 bases, the J end by 1 base, with 13 bases between. The CDR3 runs to 13 residues. CDR1 is ENHRY, CDR2 SYGVKD, per germline. This CDR3 is CATSQVKNTEAFF. The CDR3 DNA reads as TGTGCCACCTCACAGGTAAAGAACACTGAAGCTTTCTTT.

This clone was observed a single time. This chain connects TRBV9 to TRBJ2-7; 7 nucleotides agree with TRBD1. In germline, CDR1 is SGDLS, CDR2 YYNGEE. The CDR3 sequence is 14 residues long. Trimming cost V 2 bases and J 1 base; bases outside gene matches: 3. CDR3 nucleotide sequence: TGTGCCAGCAGCGTCGGGACAGCTTCCTACGAGCAGTACTTC. This sequence encodes CASSVGTASYEQYF.

This sequence joins TRBV5-5 and TRBJ2-7, with TRBD1 identical over 11 bases. The ends lost 4 bases at V and 7 bases at J; junction bases unmatched: 10. The CDR3 sequence is 15 residues long. Germline V gene sequence: CDR1 SGHKS, CDR2 YYEKEE (reference sequence). The CDR3 here is CASSLPGTGGREQYF. In DNA form, the CDR3 reads TGTGCCAGCAGCCTGCCTGGGACAGGGGGTAGAGAGCAGTACTTC.

The chain has TRBV2 and TRBJ2-1; 11 nucleotides match TRBD2. The ends lost 6 bases at V and 7 bases at J; junction bases unmatched: 5. The CDR3 has 14 residues. CDR1 is SNHLY, CDR2 FYNNEI, per germline. CDR3 loop: CASRAGTSGNEQFF. The CDR3 bases are TGTGCCAGCAGAGCCGGGACTAGCGGTAATGAGCAGTTCTTC.

This chain connects TRBV5-1 to TRBJ2-7, with 8 bases fitting TRBD1. The J segment lost 5 bases and the V segment lost 4 bases, leaving 8 bases of the junction unmatched. Per germline, CDR1 SGHRS and CDR2 YFSETQ. CDR3 size: 14 residues. As DNA, the CDR3 is TGCGCCAGCAGCGTGACAGGGGCTGCGGACGAGCAGTACTTC. This translates into CASSVTGAADEQYF.

The rearrangement joins TRBV30 to TRBJ2-7; TRBD2 matches 10 bases. CDR3 length equals 15 residues. Germline-derived CDR1 and CDR2 are GTSNPN and SVGIG (reference sequence). Trimming at V came to 3 bases and at J to 0 bases, leaving 5 bases not matched to a gene. CDR3 region: CAWRRLAGLSYEQYF. The CDR3 region has the DNA TGTGCCTGGAGAAGACTAGCGGGCCTCTCCTACGAGCAGTACTTC.

This chain uses TRBV5-5 with TRBJ2-1; D is uncertain. The CDR3 is made up of 14 amino acids. From germline, CDR1 is SGHKS and CDR2 YYEKEE (reference sequence). V was clipped by 2 bases and J by 3 bases, with 9 bases between them. The CDR3 reads CASSFSSNYNEQFF. The DNA for the CDR3 is TGTGCCAGCAGCTTTTCGAGCAACTACAATGAGCAGTTCTTC.

The rearrangement links TRBV10-3 to TRBJ2-7; 8 nucleotides agree with TRBD1. Per the germline V gene, CDR1 is ENHRY and CDR2 is SYGVKD. Trimming cost V 2 bases and J 6 bases; bases outside gene matches: 12. This CDR3 contains 16 residues. The CDR3 region is CAISEPAQGARIEQYF. DNA for the CDR3: TGTGCCATCAGTGAGCCCGCCCAGGGGGCGCGAATCGAGCAGTACTTC.